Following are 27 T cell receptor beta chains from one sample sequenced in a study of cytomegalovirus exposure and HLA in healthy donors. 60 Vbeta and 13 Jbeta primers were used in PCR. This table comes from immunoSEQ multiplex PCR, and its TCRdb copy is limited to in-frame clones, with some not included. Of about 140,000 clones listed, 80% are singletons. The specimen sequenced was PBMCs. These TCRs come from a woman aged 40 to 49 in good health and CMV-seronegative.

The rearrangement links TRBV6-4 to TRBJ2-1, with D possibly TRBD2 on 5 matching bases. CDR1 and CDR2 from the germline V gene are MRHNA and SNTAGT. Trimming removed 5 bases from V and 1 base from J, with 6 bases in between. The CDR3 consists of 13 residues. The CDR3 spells CASSRESYNEQFF. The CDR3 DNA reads TGTGCCAGCAGTCGGGAATCCTACAATGAGCAGTTCTTC.

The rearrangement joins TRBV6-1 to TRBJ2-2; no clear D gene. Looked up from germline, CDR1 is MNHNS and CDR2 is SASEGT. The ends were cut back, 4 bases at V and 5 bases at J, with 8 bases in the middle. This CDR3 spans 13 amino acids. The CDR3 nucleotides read TGTGCCAGCAGTGCCGAGATTACCGGGGAGCTGTTTTTT. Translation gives CASSAEITGELFF.

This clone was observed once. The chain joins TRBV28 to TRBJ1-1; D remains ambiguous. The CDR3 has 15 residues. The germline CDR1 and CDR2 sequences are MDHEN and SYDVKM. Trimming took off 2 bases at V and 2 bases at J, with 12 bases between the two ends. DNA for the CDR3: TGTGCCAGCAGTTTAAGGAGATCAGTAAACACTGAAGCTTTCTTT. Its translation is CASSLRRSVNTEAFF.

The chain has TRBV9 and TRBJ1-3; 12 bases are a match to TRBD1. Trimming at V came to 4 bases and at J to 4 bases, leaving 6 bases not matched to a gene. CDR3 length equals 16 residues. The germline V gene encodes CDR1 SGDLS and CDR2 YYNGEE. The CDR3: CASSSRDRGRGNTIYF. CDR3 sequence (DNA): TGTGCCAGCAGCTCCCGGGACAGGGGGCGAGGAAACACCATATATTTT.

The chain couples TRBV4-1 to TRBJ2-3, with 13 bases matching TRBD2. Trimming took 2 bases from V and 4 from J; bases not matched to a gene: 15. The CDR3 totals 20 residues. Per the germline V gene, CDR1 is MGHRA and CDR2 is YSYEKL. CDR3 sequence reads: CASSQRTGELAGGRSDTQYF. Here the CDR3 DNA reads TGCGCCAGCAGCCAAAGGACAGGGGAACTAGCGGGAGGGCGCTCAGATACGCAGTATTTT.

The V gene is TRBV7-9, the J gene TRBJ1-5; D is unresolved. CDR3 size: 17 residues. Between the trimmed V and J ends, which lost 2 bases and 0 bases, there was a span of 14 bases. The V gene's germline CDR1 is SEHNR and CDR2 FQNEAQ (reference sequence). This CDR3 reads CASSLRKGGRSNQPQHF. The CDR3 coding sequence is TGTGCCAGCAGCTTAAGGAAGGGAGGGCGTAGCAATCAGCCCCAGCATTTT.

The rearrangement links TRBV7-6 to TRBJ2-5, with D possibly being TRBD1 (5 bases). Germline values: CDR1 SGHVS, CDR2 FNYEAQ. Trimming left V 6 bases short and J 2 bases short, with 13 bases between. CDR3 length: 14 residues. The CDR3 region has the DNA TGTGCCAGCAGACCTGACAGCTTACAAGAGACCCAGTACTTC. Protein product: CASRPDSLQETQYF.

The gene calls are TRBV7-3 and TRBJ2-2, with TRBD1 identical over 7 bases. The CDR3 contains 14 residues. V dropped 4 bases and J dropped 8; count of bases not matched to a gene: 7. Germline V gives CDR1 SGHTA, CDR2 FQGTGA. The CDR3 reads CASSSIYRGGELFF. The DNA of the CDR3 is TGTGCCAGCAGCTCAATTTACAGGGGAGGGGAGCTGTTTTTT.

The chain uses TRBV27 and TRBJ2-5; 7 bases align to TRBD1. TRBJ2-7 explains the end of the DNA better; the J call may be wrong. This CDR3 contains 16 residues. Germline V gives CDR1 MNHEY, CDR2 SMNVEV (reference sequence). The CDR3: CASSLGGQRGTYEQYF. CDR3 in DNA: TGTGCCAGCAGTTTAGGGGGACAGAGGGGGACCTACGAGCAGTACTTC.

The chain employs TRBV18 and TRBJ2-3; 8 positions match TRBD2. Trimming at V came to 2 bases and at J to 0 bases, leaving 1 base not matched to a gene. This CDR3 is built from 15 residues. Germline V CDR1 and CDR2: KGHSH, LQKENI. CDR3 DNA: TGTGCCAGCTCACCAGCTAGCGGGAGCACAGATACGCAGTATTTT. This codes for CASSPASGSTDTQYF.

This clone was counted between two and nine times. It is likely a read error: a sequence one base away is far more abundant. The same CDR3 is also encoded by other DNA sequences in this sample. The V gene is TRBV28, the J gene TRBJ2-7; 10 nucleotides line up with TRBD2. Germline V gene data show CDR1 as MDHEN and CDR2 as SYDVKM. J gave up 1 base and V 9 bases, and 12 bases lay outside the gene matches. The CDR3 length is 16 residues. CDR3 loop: CASTLQLAGLSYEQYF. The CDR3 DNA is TGTGCCAGTACTCTTCAACTAGCGGGATTGTCCTACGAGCAGTACTTC.

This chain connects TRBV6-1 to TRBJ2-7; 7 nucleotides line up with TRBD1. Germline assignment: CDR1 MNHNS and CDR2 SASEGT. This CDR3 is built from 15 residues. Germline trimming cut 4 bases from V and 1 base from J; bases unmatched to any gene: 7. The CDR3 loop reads CASSARQGDSYEQYF. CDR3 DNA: TGTGCCAGCAGTGCCCGGCAGGGGGATTCCTACGAGCAGTACTTC.

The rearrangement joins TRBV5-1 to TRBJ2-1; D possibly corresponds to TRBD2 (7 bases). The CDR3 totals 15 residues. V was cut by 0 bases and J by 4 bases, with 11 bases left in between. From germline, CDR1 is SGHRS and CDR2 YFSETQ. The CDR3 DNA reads TGCGCCAGCAGCTTGGAGGGGGGGTCTTACAATGAGCAGTTCTTC. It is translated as CASSLEGGSYNEQFF.

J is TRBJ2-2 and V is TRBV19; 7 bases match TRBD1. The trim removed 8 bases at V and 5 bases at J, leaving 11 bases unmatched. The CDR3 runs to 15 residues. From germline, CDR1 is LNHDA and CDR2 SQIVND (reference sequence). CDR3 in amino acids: CASSYNRGRTGELFF. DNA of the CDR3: TGTGCCAGTTCTTACAACAGGGGCAGGACCGGGGAGCTGTTTTTT.

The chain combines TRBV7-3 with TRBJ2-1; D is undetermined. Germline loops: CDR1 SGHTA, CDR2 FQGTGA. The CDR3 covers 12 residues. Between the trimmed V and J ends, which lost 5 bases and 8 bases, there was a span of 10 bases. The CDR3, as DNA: TGTGCCAGCAGCCATTTCACGGATGAGCAGTTCTTC. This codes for CASSHFTDEQFF.

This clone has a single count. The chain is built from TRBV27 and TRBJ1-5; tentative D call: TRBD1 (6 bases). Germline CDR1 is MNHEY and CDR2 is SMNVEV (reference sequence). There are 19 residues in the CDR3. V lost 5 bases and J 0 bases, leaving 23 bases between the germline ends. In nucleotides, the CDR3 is TGTGCCAGCAGTCCTTTGACAGTGGGGGCAGATTATAGCAATCAGCCCCAGCATTTT. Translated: CASSPLTVGADYSNQPQHF.

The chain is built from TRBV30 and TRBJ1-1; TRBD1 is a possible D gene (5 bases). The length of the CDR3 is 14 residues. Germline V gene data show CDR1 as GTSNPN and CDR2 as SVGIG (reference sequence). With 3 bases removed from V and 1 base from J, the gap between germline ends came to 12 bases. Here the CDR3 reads CAWSLRTPNTEAFF. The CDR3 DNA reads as TGTGCCTGGAGCCTCCGGACACCGAACACTGAAGCTTTCTTT.

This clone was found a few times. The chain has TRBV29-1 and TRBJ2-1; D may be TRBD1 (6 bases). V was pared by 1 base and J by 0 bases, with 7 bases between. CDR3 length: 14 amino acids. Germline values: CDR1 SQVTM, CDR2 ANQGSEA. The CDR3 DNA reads TGCAGCGTTGAAGGACAGGACTCCTACAATGAGCAGTTCTTC. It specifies CSVEGQDSYNEQFF.

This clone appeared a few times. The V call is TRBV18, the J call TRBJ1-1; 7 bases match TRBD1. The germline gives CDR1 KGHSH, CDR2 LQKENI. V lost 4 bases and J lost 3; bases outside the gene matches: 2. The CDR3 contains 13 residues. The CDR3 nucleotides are TGTGCCAGCTCACGGCAGGGGGACACTGAAGCTTTCTTT. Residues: CASSRQGDTEAFF.

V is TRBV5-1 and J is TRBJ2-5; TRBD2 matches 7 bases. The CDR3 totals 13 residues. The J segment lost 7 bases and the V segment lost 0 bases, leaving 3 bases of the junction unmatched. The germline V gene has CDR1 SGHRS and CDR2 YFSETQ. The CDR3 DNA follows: TGCGCCAGCAGCTTGGATGGGGGGGGGACCCAGTACTTC. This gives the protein CASSLDGGGTQYF.

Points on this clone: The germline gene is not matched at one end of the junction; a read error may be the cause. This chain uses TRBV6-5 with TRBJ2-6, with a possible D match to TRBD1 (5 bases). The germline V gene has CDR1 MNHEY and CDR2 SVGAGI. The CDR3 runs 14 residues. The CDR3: CASSPPSGANGLTF. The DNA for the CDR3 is TGTGCCAGCAGCCCTCCCTCTGGGGCCAACGGCCTGACTTTC.

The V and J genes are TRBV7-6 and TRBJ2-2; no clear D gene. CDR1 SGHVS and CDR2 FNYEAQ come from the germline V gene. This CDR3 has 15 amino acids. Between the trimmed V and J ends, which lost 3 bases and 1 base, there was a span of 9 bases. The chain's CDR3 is CASSLSPGNTGELFF. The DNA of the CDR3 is TGTGCCAGCAGCTTGAGCCCGGGGAACACCGGGGAGCTGTTTTTT.

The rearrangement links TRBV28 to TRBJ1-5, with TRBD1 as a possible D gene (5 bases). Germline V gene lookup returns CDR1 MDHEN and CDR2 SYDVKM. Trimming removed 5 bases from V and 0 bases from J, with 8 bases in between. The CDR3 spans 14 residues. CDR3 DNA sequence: TGTGCCAGCAGTCGGACATTTAGCAATCAGCCCCAGCATTTT. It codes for CASSRTFSNQPQHF.

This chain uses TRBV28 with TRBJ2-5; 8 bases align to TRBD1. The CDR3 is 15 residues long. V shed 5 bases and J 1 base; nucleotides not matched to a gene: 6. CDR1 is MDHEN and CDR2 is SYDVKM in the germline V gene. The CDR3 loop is CASSPPTGAQETQYF. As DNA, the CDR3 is TGTGCCAGCAGTCCACCGACAGGGGCCCAAGAGACCCAGTACTTC.

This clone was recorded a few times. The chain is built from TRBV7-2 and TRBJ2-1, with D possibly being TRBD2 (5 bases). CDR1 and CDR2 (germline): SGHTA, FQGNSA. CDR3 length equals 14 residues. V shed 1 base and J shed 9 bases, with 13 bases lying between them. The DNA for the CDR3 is TGTGCCAGCAGCTTAGTTTATGGACTCGCTGAGCAGTTCTTC. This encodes CASSLVYGLAEQFF.

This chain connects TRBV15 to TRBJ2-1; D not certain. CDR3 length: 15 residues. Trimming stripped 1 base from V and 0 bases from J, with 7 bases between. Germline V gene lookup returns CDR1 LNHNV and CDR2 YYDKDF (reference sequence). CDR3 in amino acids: CATSRAAISYNEQFF. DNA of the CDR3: TGTGCCACCAGCAGAGCAGCGATCTCCTACAATGAGCAGTTCTTC.

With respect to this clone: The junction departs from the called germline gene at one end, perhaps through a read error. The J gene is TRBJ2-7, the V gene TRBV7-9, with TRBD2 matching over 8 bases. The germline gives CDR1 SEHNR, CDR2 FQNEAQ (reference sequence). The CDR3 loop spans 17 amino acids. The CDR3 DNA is TGTTCCAGCAGCTATTTTCGTCCGGGACTAGGCTCGGGCGAGCAGTACTTC. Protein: CSSSYFRPGLGSGEQYF. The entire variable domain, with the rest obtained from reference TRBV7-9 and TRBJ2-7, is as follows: DTGVSQNPRHKITKRGQNVTFRCDPISEHNRLYWYRQTLGQGPEFLTYFQNEAQLEKSRLLSDRFSAERPKGSFSTLEIQRTEQGDSAMYLCSSSYFRPGLGSGEQYFGPGTRLTVT.